This record covers a single T cell receptor (beta chain). These data come from a study of blood T cell repertoires in COVID-19. This CDR3 has 13 residues. The germline CDR1 and CDR2 sequences are KGHDR and SFDVKD. The ends were cut back, 1 base at V and 6 bases at J, with 8 bases in the middle. Original methodology: Amplifying reference gene primers gave estimates of nucleated cell counts. TCRdb's table, derived via immunoSEQ multiplex PCR, lists solely in-frame clones and lacks some. V, J and clone size are taken as reported in that table, and D and trimming were inferred from the DNA itself. The sample shows 300,000 to 500,000 clones, 88% of them seen only once.

The V gene is TRBV24-1, the J gene TRBJ1-1, with D tentatively TRBD1 (5 bases). This clonotype was sampled from a woman aged 25 to 39 with acute COVID-19. Sequencing was performed on PBMCs or T cells enriched from blood (not recorded which). The CDR3 bases are TGTGCCACCAGTGATTTCGCGGGGGCTGAAGCTTTCTTT. Encoded protein: CATSDFAGAEAFF.